A selection of T cell receptor beta chains follows, all from one sample in a study of OX40 agonist ivuxolimab in advanced cancers. Data came from immunoSEQ multiplex PCR; TCRdb stores just in-frame clones and leaves some out. The sample has under 70,000 clones; around nine tenths are singletons. This specimen consisted of CD4+ or CD8+ T cells sorted from blood, obtained in a trial of the OX40 agonist ivuxolimab. These receptors came from an adult with an advanced solid tumor such as melanoma, head and neck, liver or kidney cancer. Each CDR3 is given with its conserved first and last residue. D genes are given only for firm matches.

d_call	v_call	cdr3_aa
NA	TRBV28	CASSLKGYYEQYF
TRBD1	TRBV5-1	CASSLFRGRVETQYF
NA	TRBV13	CASSLRGTEAFF
NA	TRBV7-9	CASSLVWDEQYF
NA	TRBV4-3	CASSQEVSSSYEQYF
NA	TRBV9	CASSVEGGNTIYF
NA	TRBV19	CASSVNSGPETQYF
TRBD1	TRBV4-3	CASSQELSLSGTGVFSYNEQFF
TRBD2	TRBV19	CASSRTLREEQFF
TRBD1	TRBV2	CASRETGVSDYGYTF
NA	TRBV30	CACLLKGRSANYGYTF
NA	TRBV5-6	CASSLGGVVYEQYF
NA	TRBV11-2	CASSAGLAGTDTQYF
TRBD1	TRBV28	CASSYTGAEAFF
NA	TRBV7-2	CASSPRPGSGNTIYF
TRBD2	TRBV7-2	CASSLTSGMREQFF
NA	TRBV4-3	CASSQDDLQSNYGYTF
NA	TRBV29-1	CSGGDTEAFF
NA	TRBV11-2	CASRSRATGKDRAGYTF
NA	TRBV4-1	CASSQGRDWGASNQPQHF
TRBD1	TRBV4-3	CASSQDWGQGYEQYF
NA	TRBV10-3	CAISAAGINTIYF
NA	TRBV4-2	CASSQSRGNQPQHF
TRBD1	TRBV5-4	CASSLSRDRPGYTF
TRBD2	TRBV7-9	CASSSTRAAGVNTGELFF
NA	TRBV7-2	CASAFSSYNEQFF
NA	TRBV5-1	CASSLFSAGDIQYF
TRBD1	TRBV7-3	CASSPTGQAYEQYF
NA	TRBV19	CASSATGPANQQVKNIQYF
TRBD1	TRBV19	CASSNRDRDYGYTF
TRBD1	TRBV6-6	CASRWTGTSYEQYF
NA	TRBV7-9	CASSLAVYSEQFF
NA	TRBV5-1	CASSLNYGAEQFF
TRBD1	TRBV28	CASRTGSFGVYEQYF
NA	TRBV11-3	CASSPGASDTQYF
TRBD1	TRBV4-3	CASSQVQTGTPLHF
NA	TRBV27	CASSPRTPTYEQYF
NA	TRBV7-2	CASSLAGSLSYNEQFF
NA	TRBV30	CAWSERAANSPLHF
NA	TRBV28	CASSPPQGLHEKLFF
NA	TRBV10-3	CAISEAPYEQYF
NA	TRBV7-9	CASSLEDTQYF
TRBD1	TRBV10-1	CASSETGATETQYF
NA	TRBV5-8	CASSLPGRDGTYF
NA	TRBV5-4	CAKSRTLAYTQYF
NA	TRBV27	CASSFGPGDEQFF
NA	TRBV5-1	CASSLGELRETQYF
TRBD1	TRBV5-6	CASSLRQGDGYTF
NA	TRBV5-5	CASSRRGDEYQPQHF
TRBD1	TRBV11-3	CASSLRTGRYETQYF
NA	TRBV20-1	CSARSDYEQYF
TRBD2	TRBV6-5	CASSYSLAGDEEQYF
NA	TRBV5-5	CASSLYGTHDSYEQYF
NA	TRBV7-8	CASSTGSTDTQYF
TRBD2	TRBV7-2	CASTPGAGTSGTDTQYF